The 2 T cell receptor beta chains below come from one sample, sequenced in a study of shared clonotypes between healthy human individuals. The table came from immunoSEQ multiplex PCR; TCRdb's copy has only in-frame clones and leaves some out. The table lists hundreds of thousands of clones, around 96% of them singletons. Source material: naive CD4+ T cells sorted from blood. Described subset: CD45RA+ positively selected. These receptor sequences come from a woman aged 25 to 45 in good health.

The chain combines TRBV10-2 with TRBJ1-2, with a possible D match to TRBD1 (6 bases). Germline CDR1 WSHSY, CDR2 SAAADI. This CDR3 spans 16 amino acids. Trimming removed 3 bases at V and 8 bases at J, with 22 bases between. CDR3 loop: CASSDLLGAREDGYTF. In nucleotides, the CDR3 is TGCGCCAGCAGTGATTTATTGGGGGCGCGGGAGGACGGCTACACCTTC.

This sequence joins TRBV6-5 and TRBJ2-1; perhaps D is TRBD1 or TRBD2 (5 bases each). Trimming shortened V by 8 bases and J by 13 bases, and 21 bases separated the two germline ends. Germline CDR1 MNHEY, CDR2 SVGAGI. CDR3 length: 13 residues. The CDR3 bases are TGTGCCAGCGGGCAACGATTCCGGGACCACCAGTTCTTC. Encoded protein: CASGQRFRDHQFF.